This T cell receptor beta chain was sequenced for a study of cytomegalovirus exposure and HLA in healthy donors. About this clone itself: Its antigen is not identified. The same CDR3 can be traced to other DNA sequences in this sample.

General study points: The classifier, whose performance was assessed in both the original and validation cohorts, reportedly diagnosed cytomegalovirus status with high specificity and sensitivity.

Both 60 Vbeta primers and 13 Jbeta primers went into the PCR. Profiled with immunoSEQ multiplex PCR; TCRdb holds only in-frame clones, not every one. The sample comprises 110,000 to 150,000 clones, 70% of which are singletons, and 2% to 2.5% rests with the top ten. This sequence originates from a woman aged 60-75 years in good health and CMV-seropositive. The sample comprised PBMCs.

CDR3 sequence reads: CASSLAGGNQPQHF. For the CDR3, the DNA is TGCGCCAGCAGCTTGGCAGGGGGAAATCAGCCCCAGCATTTT. This sequence joins TRBV5-1 and TRBJ1-5; 7 bases fit TRBD1. J lost 4 bases, V lost 0 bases, and 1 base had no gene match. There are 14 residues in the CDR3. Germline CDR1 reads SGHRS; CDR2 reads YFSETQ.